This TCR beta chain was profiled in a study of Graves' ophthalmopathy and Graves' hyperthyroidism. The study's findings and limits: Among expanded thyroid clonotypes above 0.001 frequency, most also occurred in blood. A model of 13 signatures distinguished ophthalmopathy from stable hyperthyroidism at approximately 90% sensitivity and about 80% specificity.

This clonotype was seen repeatedly, ten times or more. Its matching antigen is unknown. Germline CDR1 is LGHNA and CDR2 is YSLEER. J gave up 5 bases and V 0 bases, and 9 bases lay outside the gene matches. This CDR3 contains 17 residues. Ophthalmopathy was moderately-to-severely active, CAS at least 3, NOSPECS at least 4, lasting under 3 months. The study excluded patients with other autoimmune diseases, uncontrolled infections, pregnancy or lactation. Investigators amplified TCR beta CDR3 regions from RNA transcripts. The first-round RT-PCR employed HTBI primers together with the Qiagen OneStep RT-PCR kit. A multiplex PCR was then performed as the second round. TCRdb redid the calling of the multiplex PCR reads with MiXCR, one entry per CDR3 protein. The repertoire holds 360,000 or so distinct CDR3 sequences, with 18% as singletons.

The rearrangement joins TRBV4-3 to TRBJ2-5; 10 positions match TRBD2. The source material was peripheral blood. The sequence was obtained from a woman under 30 with Graves' ophthalmopathy. CDR3 protein: CASSQDERGGRGETQYF. CDR3 DNA: TGCGCCAGCAGCCAAGACGAGCGGGGGGGCCGTGGGGAGACCCAGTACTTC.